This TCR beta chain derives from a study of T-cell reconstitution after alpha-beta-depleted transplantation in children. Preparing the TCRbeta library involved the use of unique molecular identifiers. MiXCR, run by TCRdb on the PCR reads, gives a single entry per CDR3 protein. The sample records about 420,000 distinct CDR3 sequences, around 9.9% being singletons. The TCR was taken from a human donor who donated a stem cell graft to a child with acute myeloid leukemia. The source was PBMCs from the stem cell graft donor, collected from the stem cell graft.

The CDR3 sequence: CASRQGVNTEAFF. DNA of the CDR3: TGTGCCAGTCGACAGGGGGTGAACACTGAAGCTTTCTTT. V gene TRBV27 combines with J gene TRBJ1-1, with 9 bases matching TRBD1. The CDR3 is made up of 13 amino acids. Germline V CDR1 and CDR2: MNHEY, SMNVEV (reference sequence). Trimming took 9 bases from V and 0 from J; bases not matched to a gene: 2.